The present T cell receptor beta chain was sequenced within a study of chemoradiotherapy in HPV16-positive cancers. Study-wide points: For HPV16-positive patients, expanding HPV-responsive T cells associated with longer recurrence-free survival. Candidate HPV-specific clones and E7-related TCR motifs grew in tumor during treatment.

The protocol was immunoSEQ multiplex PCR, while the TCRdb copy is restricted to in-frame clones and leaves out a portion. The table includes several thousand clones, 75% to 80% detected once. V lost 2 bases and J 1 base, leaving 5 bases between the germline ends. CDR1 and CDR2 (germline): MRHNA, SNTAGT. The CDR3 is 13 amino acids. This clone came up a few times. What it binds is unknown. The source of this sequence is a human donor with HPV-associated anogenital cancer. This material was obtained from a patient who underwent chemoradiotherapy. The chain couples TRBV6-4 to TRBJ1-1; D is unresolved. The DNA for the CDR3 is TGTGCCAGCAGTGACGGGGAGAACACTGAAGCTTTCTTT. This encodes CASSDGENTEAFF.